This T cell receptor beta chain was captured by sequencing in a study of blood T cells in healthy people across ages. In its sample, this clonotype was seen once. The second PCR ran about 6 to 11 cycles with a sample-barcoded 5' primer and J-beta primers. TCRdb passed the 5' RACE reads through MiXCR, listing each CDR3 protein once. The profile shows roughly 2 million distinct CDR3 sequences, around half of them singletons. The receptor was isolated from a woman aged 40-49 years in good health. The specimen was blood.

CDR3 amino acids: CASSLARIGETQYF. As DNA, the CDR3 is TGCGCCAGCAGCCTCGCTAGAATCGGAGAGACCCAGTACTTC. The chain recombines TRBV5-1 with TRBJ2-5; D gene uncertain. This CDR3 has 14 residues. Trimming took off 4 bases at V and 4 bases at J, with 14 bases between the two ends. CDR1 is SGHRS, CDR2 YFSETQ, per germline.